Below, 22 T cell receptor beta chains from the same sample are listed, as sequenced in a study of T cell repertoires in cytomegalovirus infection. TCRdb redid the calling of the reads with MiXCR, one entry per CDR3 protein. Of about 740,000 distinct CDR3 sequences listed, less than 40% are singletons. The sample comprised PBMCs. Receptor source: a human donor in good health (CMV status not recorded). Some clones in this sample may be carry-over from other donors' samples.

The rearrangement uses TRBV27 and TRBJ2-2; D gene ambiguous. The CDR3 is 13 residues long. V was clipped by 4 bases and J by 9 bases, with 12 bases between them. Germline V CDR1 and CDR2: MNHEY, SMNVEV (reference sequence). CDR3 sequence reads: CASSSLPPRELFF. The CDR3 DNA follows: TGTGCCAGCAGTTCTCTTCCCCCGAGGGAGCTGTTTTTT.

The rearrangement joins TRBV9 to TRBJ1-6; weak D call: TRBD1 (5 bases). The CDR3 runs 16 residues. Germline CDR1 reads SGDLS; CDR2 reads YYNGEE. The germline V and J ends were trimmed by 2 bases and 0 bases, with 9 bases remaining between them. The CDR3 coding sequence is TGTGCCAGCAGCGTCAGGGAAAGCTCCTATAATTCACCCCTCCACTTT. It is translated as CASSVRESSYNSPLHF.

This clonotype showed up just once. This rearrangement joins TRBV28 to TRBJ1-6, with no clear D. Germline V lookup: CDR1 MDHEN, CDR2 SYDVKM. The ends were cut back, 5 bases at V and 3 bases at J, with 17 bases in the middle. The CDR3 runs to 17 residues. The CDR3 nucleotides are TGTGCCAGCAGTACCCCCCTGGGGAAGGGCTATAATTCACCCCTCCACTTT. This codes for CASSTPLGKGYNSPLHF.

This clonotype was observed a handful of times. The genes are TRBV6-6 and TRBJ2-7, with D perhaps TRBD1 (6 bases). V lost 7 bases, J lost 5 bases, and 15 bases lay in between. This CDR3 has 13 amino acids. The germline gives CDR1 MNHNY, CDR2 SVGAGI (reference sequence). CDR3 in DNA: TGTGCCAGCATATCAGGGGTAGGGGACGAGCAGTACTTC. Encoded protein: CASISGVGDEQYF.

The J gene is TRBJ2-2, the V gene TRBV5-4; 10 nucleotides match TRBD1. Germline V gives CDR1 SGHNT, CDR2 YYREEE (reference sequence). CDR3 length: 16 amino acids. J gave up 4 bases and V 3 bases, and 6 bases lay outside the gene matches. CDR3 residues: CASSSGTGASTGELFF. In DNA form, the CDR3 reads TGTGCCAGCAGCTCCGGGACAGGGGCGTCCACCGGGGAGCTGTTTTTT.

This chain connects TRBV27 to TRBJ1-2; D not resolved. CDR3 size: 14 residues. V was shortened by 4 bases and J by 6 bases, with 15 bases between the two germline ends. The germline CDR1 and CDR2 sequences are MNHEY and SMNVEV (reference sequence). The CDR3 sequence: CASSWGFAYDGYTF. DNA for the CDR3: TGTGCCAGCAGTTGGGGATTTGCCTACGATGGCTACACCTTC.

The genes are TRBV19 and TRBJ2-1; the D gene is possibly TRBD1 (5 bases). The CDR3 runs 16 residues. V was shortened by 5 bases and J by 3 bases, with 17 bases between the two germline ends. Germline values: CDR1 LNHDA, CDR2 SQIVND (reference sequence). The CDR3 loop reads CASSPRQSLLYNEQFF. DNA of the CDR3: TGTGCCAGTAGTCCCCGACAGAGCCTTCTCTACAATGAGCAGTTCTTC. The whole variable domain, filled in from reference TRBV19 and TRBJ2-1, reads DGGITQSPKYLFRKEGQNVTLSCEQNLNHDAMYWYRQDPGQGLRLIYYSQIVNDFQKGDIAEGYSVSREKKESFPLTVTSAQKNPTAFYLCASSPRQSLLYNEQFFGPGTRLTVL.

This chain connects TRBV27 to TRBJ2-7; the match to TRBD2 covers 7 bases. There are 14 residues in the CDR3. Unmatched junction bases numbered 7, after V lost 5 bases and J lost 3 bases. Per germline, CDR1 MNHEY and CDR2 SMNVEV (reference sequence). This CDR3 reads CASSGAGGSYEQYF. The CDR3 DNA reads TGTGCCAGCAGTGGGGCTGGCGGGAGCTACGAGCAGTACTTC.

This clonotype was counted ten times or more. The chain uses TRBV7-6 and TRBJ2-3; possibly TRBD1 for D (5 bases). The CDR3 spans 14 residues. Germline CDR1 reads SGHVS; CDR2 reads FNYEAQ. The V end lost 2 bases, the J end lost 3 bases, and 9 bases lay between the germline ends. The CDR3 reads CASSLQTATDTQYF. CDR3 nucleotides: TGTGCCAGCAGCTTACAGACAGCGACAGATACGCAGTATTTT.

The rearrangement joins TRBV18 to TRBJ1-1; D is perhaps TRBD1 (6 bases). V was trimmed by 2 bases and J by 11 bases, leaving 21 bases between them. The germline CDR1 and CDR2 sequences are KGHSH and LQKENI. The CDR3 runs 15 residues. CDR3 nucleotides: TGTGCCAGCTCACCATCCGGGACAAGCAAATTTGGGGCTTTCTTT. Its translation: CASSPSGTSKFGAFF.

This clonotype was counted at least ten times. The rearrangement uses TRBV7-2 and TRBJ1-6, with D unclear. The CDR3 length is 17 residues. Deletions cut 1 base from V and 9 bases from J, with 19 bases between. Germline values: CDR1 SGHTA, CDR2 FQGNSA. The DNA of the CDR3 is TGTGCCAGCAGCTTAGTCGCTTCAGGCTTTTCCCCTTCACCCCTCCACTTT. Protein: CASSLVASGFSPSPLHF.

In regard to this clonotype: One end of the junction is discordant with germline, which a read error may explain. Written as DNA, the CDR3 is TGTGCTAGCAGCCACTGGGGAGGGGACGAGCAGTACTTC. Protein product: CASSHWGGDEQYF. This rearrangement joins TRBV7-6 to TRBJ2-7; 7 bases agree with TRBD2. CDR3 length: 13 amino acids. The germline gives CDR1 SGHVS, CDR2 FNYEAQ.

The J gene is TRBJ1-4, the V gene TRBV7-8; D ambiguous. Germline CDR1 reads SGHVS; CDR2 reads FQNEAQ. The V and J ends lost 2 bases and 11 bases respectively, with 15 bases between them. CDR3 size: 14 residues. Here the CDR3 reads CASSLQTTTRKLFF. CDR3 in DNA: TGTGCCAGCAGCTTACAGACTACCACGAGGAAACTGTTTTTT. The variable domain in full, completed from reference TRBV7-8 and TRBJ1-4, reads GAGVSQSPRYKVAKRGQDVALRCDPISGHVSLFWYQQALGQGPEFLTYFQNEAQLDKSGLPSDRFFAERPEGSVSTLKIQRTQQEDSAVYLCASSLQTTTRKLFFGSGTQLSVL.

This clonotype was counted between two and nine times. The chain couples TRBV7-9 to TRBJ1-1; D gene unclear. Germline lookup yields CDR1 SEHNR and CDR2 FQNEAQ (reference sequence). This CDR3 is built from 12 residues. Deletions cut 0 bases from V and 5 bases from J, with 4 bases between. CDR3 sequence (DNA): TGTGCCAGCAGCTTAGCACAAACTGAAGCTTTCTTT. As protein: CASSLAQTEAFF. The full variable domain, completed using reference TRBV7-9 and TRBJ1-1, is DTGVSQNPRHKITKRGQNVTFRCDPISEHNRLYWYRQTLGQGPEFLTYFQNEAQLEKSRLLSDRFSAERPKGSFSTLEIQRTEQGDSAMYLCASSLAQTEAFFGQGTRLTVV.

The J gene is TRBJ2-3, the V gene TRBV24-1; 8 positions agree with TRBD1. CDR1 and CDR2 from the germline V gene are KGHDR and SFDVKD. The CDR3 has 18 residues. Trimming took 0 bases from V and 3 from J; bases not matched to a gene: 10. The chain's CDR3 is CATSDLRDQGAPTDTQYF. CDR3 coding DNA: TGTGCCACCAGTGATTTGCGAGACCAGGGGGCGCCGACAGATACGCAGTATTTT.

This clonotype has just a few counts. The rearrangement links TRBV5-1 to TRBJ1-2; D may be TRBD1 (6 bases). This CDR3 spans 15 amino acids. The germline gives CDR1 SGHRS, CDR2 YFSETQ. Trimming stripped 4 bases from V and 0 bases from J, with 13 bases between. CDR3 DNA: TGCGCCAGCAGCCGTGGGGGCTCCCCTAACTATGGCTACACCTTC. Residues: CASSRGGSPNYGYTF.

This clonotype has a handful of counts. This chain uses TRBV28 with TRBJ1-2, with TRBD1 matching 7 bases. Germline trimming cut 5 bases from V and 2 bases from J; bases unmatched to any gene: 14. The CDR3 covers 17 residues. The germline CDR1 and CDR2 sequences are MDHEN and SYDVKM. The CDR3 loop is CASSEGGRQGGNYGYTF. CDR3 coding DNA: TGTGCCAGCAGTGAGGGGGGGAGACAGGGAGGGAACTATGGCTACACCTTC.

In this sample, this clonotype turned up many times. The chain combines TRBV12-3 or TRBV12-4 with TRBJ1-1; D might be TRBD1 (6 bases). V lost 6 bases and J 4 bases, leaving 9 bases between the germline ends. The CDR3 sequence is 12 residues long. The CDR3 protein is CASRKQGTEAFF. Here the CDR3 DNA reads TGTGCCAGCAGAAAACAGGGCACTGAAGCTTTCTTT.

Worth noting for this clonotype: A much larger clonotype is one base distant, so this may be a read error. Since no conserved phenylalanine or tryptophan closes the CDR3, a read error is the likely cause. The rearrangement uses TRBV4-1 and TRBJ1-2; D ambiguous. The CDR3 extends over 17 amino acids. V was pared by 0 bases and J by 8 bases, with 22 bases between. The germline V gene has CDR1 MGHRA and CDR2 YSYEKL. The CDR3 loop reads CASSQDGFGLGSDGYTC. The CDR3 nucleotides read TGCGCCAGCAGCCAAGATGGTTTCGGTTTAGGCTCCGACGGCTACACCTGC.

The chain carries TRBV7-8 and TRBJ1-5; tentative D call: TRBD1 (5 bases). The CDR3 runs to 16 residues. V lost 5 bases and J lost 5, with 19 bases in between. From germline, CDR1 is SGHVS and CDR2 FQNEAQ. In DNA form, the CDR3 reads TGTGCCAGCAGCCCCTGGACGGGGCAGCGCGATCAGCCCCAGCATTTT. This codes for CASSPWTGQRDQPQHF. The full variable domain, in which reference TRBV7-8 and TRBJ1-5 provide the parts outside the CDR3, is GAGVSQSPRYKVAKRGQDVALRCDPISGHVSLFWYQQALGQGPEFLTYFQNEAQLDKSGLPSDRFFAERPEGSVSTLKIQRTQQEDSAVYLCASSPWTGQRDQPQHFGDGTRLSIL.

This sequence joins TRBV6-1 and TRBJ2-1; 8 bases line up with TRBD2. Germline-derived CDR1 and CDR2 are MNHNS and SASEGT. V gave up 8 bases and J gave up 7 bases; unmatched junction bases: 16. The CDR3 totals 16 residues. Here the CDR3 reads CASRLRGGGRVNEQFF. The DNA of the CDR3 is TGTGCCAGCCGCCTTCGGGGGGGAGGGCGGGTGAATGAGCAGTTCTTC.

CDR3 nucleotides: TGCAGTGCCGATAGGGGGGCAGATACGCAGTATTTT. This gives the protein CSADRGADTQYF. V and J are TRBV20-1 and TRBJ2-3, with D possibly being TRBD1 or TRBD2 (6 bases each). This CDR3 spans 12 amino acids. V lost 6 bases and J lost 4, with 11 bases in between. Germline V gene lookup returns CDR1 DFQATT and CDR2 SNEGSKA (reference sequence).